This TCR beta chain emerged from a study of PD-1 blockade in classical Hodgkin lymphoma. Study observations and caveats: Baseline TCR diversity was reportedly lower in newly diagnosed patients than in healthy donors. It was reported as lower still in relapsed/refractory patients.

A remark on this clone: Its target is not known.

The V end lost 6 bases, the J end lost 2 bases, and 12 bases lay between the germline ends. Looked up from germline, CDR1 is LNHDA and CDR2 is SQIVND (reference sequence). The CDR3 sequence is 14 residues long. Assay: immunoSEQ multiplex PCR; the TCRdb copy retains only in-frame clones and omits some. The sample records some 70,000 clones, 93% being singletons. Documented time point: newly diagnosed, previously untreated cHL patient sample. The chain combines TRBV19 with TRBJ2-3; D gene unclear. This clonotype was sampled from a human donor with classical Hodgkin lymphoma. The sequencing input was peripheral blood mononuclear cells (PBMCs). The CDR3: CASRPEIATDTQYF. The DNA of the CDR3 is TGTGCCAGTAGGCCCGAGATAGCCACAGATACGCAGTATTTT.